The rows below give T cell receptor beta chains drawn from one sample of a study of T cells in Graves' hyperthyroidism and ophthalmopathy. TCRdb called the multiplex PCR reads again in MiXCR, with one record for every CDR3 protein. The data show 300,000 to 350,000 distinct CDR3 sequences, roughly 15% seen once. Material: blood. These receptors were taken from a man aged 30 to 45 with Graves' hyperthyroidism. Both conserved end residues are part of each CDR3. The order of the fields is V gene, J gene, clone size, D gene, CDR3 protein, CDR3 DNA. The D gene is left open where the match is weak. Not every row has a clone size; where given, it reads once, few, many or a size class.

v_gene: TRBV10-2
j_gene: TRBJ2-1
abundance: NA
d_gene: NA
CDR3aa: CASSQESGFSYNEQFF
CDR3nt: TGCGCCAGCAGCCAAGAAAGCGGGTTCTCCTACAATGAGCAGTTCTTC

v_gene: TRBV30
j_gene: TRBJ2-7
abundance: many
d_gene: NA
CDR3aa: CAGGIEQYF
CDR3nt: TGTGCAGGAGGAATCGAGCAGTACTTC

v_gene: TRBV11-2
j_gene: TRBJ2-1
abundance: many
d_gene: TRBD2
CDR3aa: CASSPRGSGTSYNEQFF
CDR3nt: TGTGCCAGCAGCCCACGGGGTAGCGGGACCTCCTACAATGAGCAGTTCTTC

v_gene: TRBV30
j_gene: TRBJ1-5
abundance: many
d_gene: NA
CDR3aa: CAWSDLSNQPQHF
CDR3nt: TGTGCCTGGAGTGACCTGTCCAATCAGCCCCAGCATTTT

v_gene: TRBV29-1
j_gene: TRBJ2-1
abundance: many
d_gene: TRBD2
CDR3aa: CSVEVAGGWYEQFF
CDR3nt: TGCAGCGTTGAAGTAGCGGGAGGGTGGTATGAGCAGTTCTTC

v_gene: TRBV11-3
j_gene: TRBJ2-1
abundance: many
d_gene: TRBD2
CDR3aa: CASSREVRLAIYNEQFF
CDR3nt: TGTGCCAGCAGCCGGGAGGTACGGCTAGCGATTTACAATGAGCAGTTCTTC

v_gene: TRBV3-1
j_gene: TRBJ1-2
abundance: few
d_gene: NA
CDR3aa: CASSQEGAGYGYTF
CDR3nt: TGTGCCAGCAGCCAAGAGGGGGCCGGCTATGGCTACACCTTC

v_gene: TRBV2
j_gene: TRBJ1-5
abundance: many
d_gene: NA
CDR3aa: CASRAHRGVGNQPQHF
CDR3nt: TGTGCCAGCAGGGCCCACCGGGGAGTAGGGAATCAGCCCCAGCATTTT

v_gene: TRBV12-3/TRBV12-4
j_gene: TRBJ2-1
abundance: many
d_gene: TRBD2
CDR3aa: CASSPGTSDHNEQFF
CDR3nt: TGTGCCAGCAGTCCCGGGACTAGCGACCACAATGAGCAGTTCTTC

v_gene: TRBV29-1
j_gene: TRBJ1-2
abundance: NA
d_gene: NA
CDR3aa: CSVIQALSDGYTF
CDR3nt: TGCAGCGTAATTCAGGCCCTAAGTGATGGCTACACCTTC

v_gene: TRBV10-3
j_gene: TRBJ2-1
abundance: many
d_gene: NA
CDR3aa: CAISGDRDEQFF
CDR3nt: TGTGCCATCAGTGGGGATAGGGATGAGCAGTTCTTC

v_gene: TRBV30
j_gene: TRBJ1-2
abundance: many
d_gene: NA
CDR3aa: CAWNDRRYGYTF
CDR3nt: TGTGCCTGGAATGACAGGAGATATGGCTACACCTTC

v_gene: TRBV2
j_gene: TRBJ2-5
abundance: NA
d_gene: NA
CDR3aa: CASKVGKAGETQYF
CDR3nt: TGTGCCAGCAAGGTCGGGAAAGCCGGGGAGACCCAGTACTTC

v_gene: TRBV7-6
j_gene: TRBJ2-7
abundance: NA
d_gene: TRBD1
CDR3aa: CASSLGGTGSTEQYF
CDR3nt: TGTGCCAGCAGCTTGGGAGGGACAGGGAGTACCGAGCAGTACTTC

v_gene: TRBV7-6
j_gene: TRBJ2-3
abundance: few
d_gene: NA
CDR3aa: CASSLAFLGGTDTQYF
CDR3nt: TGTGCCAGCAGCTTAGCTTTCCTCGGTGGCACAGATACGCAGTATTTT

v_gene: TRBV15
j_gene: TRBJ1-2
abundance: NA
d_gene: NA
CDR3aa: CATSRDRDGYTF
CDR3nt: TGTGCCACCAGCAGAGATCGGGATGGCTACACCTTC

v_gene: TRBV20-1
j_gene: TRBJ2-1
abundance: few
d_gene: NA
CDR3aa: CSALIGRAHNEQFF
CDR3nt: TGCAGTGCCCTCATAGGACGGGCCCACAATGAGCAGTTCTTC

v_gene: TRBV5-1
j_gene: TRBJ1-4
abundance: NA
d_gene: NA
CDR3aa: CASSPLGRGGEKLFF
CDR3nt: TGCGCCAGCAGCCCCCTGGGTAGGGGAGGTGAAAAACTGTTTTTT

v_gene: TRBV7-2
j_gene: TRBJ2-3
abundance: many
d_gene: NA
CDR3aa: CASSLHGARTDTQYF
CDR3nt: TGTGCCAGCAGCTTACACGGGGCTAGAACAGATACGCAGTATTTT

v_gene: TRBV5-5
j_gene: TRBJ2-3
abundance: NA
d_gene: NA
CDR3aa: CASNGGLTTTQYF
CDR3nt: TGTGCCAGCAACGGGGGGCTGACTACCACGCAGTATTTT

v_gene: TRBV6-1
j_gene: TRBJ2-3
abundance: NA
d_gene: NA
CDR3aa: CASRAGRLTDTQYF
CDR3nt: TGTGCCAGCAGGGCGGGCAGGTTAACAGATACGCAGTATTTT

v_gene: TRBV12-3/TRBV12-4
j_gene: TRBJ2-5
abundance: many
d_gene: NA
CDR3aa: CASTSVSQETQYF
CDR3nt: TGTGCCAGCACCTCCGTATCCCAAGAGACCCAGTACTTC

v_gene: TRBV6-1
j_gene: TRBJ2-1
abundance: NA
d_gene: TRBD2
CDR3aa: CASGPSGRSEQFF
CDR3nt: TGTGCCAGCGGTCCTAGCGGGAGGTCTGAGCAGTTCTTC

v_gene: TRBV3-1
j_gene: TRBJ2-1
abundance: many
d_gene: TRBD2
CDR3aa: CASSQSEASGNYNEQFF
CDR3nt: TGTGCCAGCAGCCAAAGCGAAGCTAGCGGAAACTACAATGAGCAGTTCTTC

v_gene: TRBV3-1
j_gene: TRBJ2-1
abundance: many
d_gene: NA
CDR3aa: CASSQYRNEQFF
CDR3nt: TGTGCCAGCAGCCAATACAGAAATGAGCAGTTCTTC

v_gene: TRBV9
j_gene: TRBJ2-1
abundance: few
d_gene: TRBD1
CDR3aa: CASSGNSGGGVQFF
CDR3nt: TGTGCCAGCAGCGGAAATTCAGGGGGCGGCGTGCAGTTCTTC

v_gene: TRBV29-1
j_gene: TRBJ2-2
abundance: few
d_gene: NA
CDR3aa: CSVGGPSTNTGELFF
CDR3nt: TGCAGCGTGGGGGGACCGAGCACGAACACCGGGGAGCTGTTTTTT

v_gene: TRBV7-9
j_gene: TRBJ2-5
abundance: NA
d_gene: NA
CDR3aa: CASSLALKETQYF
CDR3nt: TGTGCCAGCAGCTTAGCGTTGAAAGAGACCCAGTACTTC

v_gene: TRBV20-1
j_gene: TRBJ2-1
abundance: many
d_gene: NA
CDR3aa: CSVAGGVNEQFF
CDR3nt: TGCAGTGTCGCCGGAGGGGTCAATGAGCAGTTCTTC

v_gene: TRBV6-1
j_gene: TRBJ2-3
abundance: many
d_gene: NA
CDR3aa: CASSTKVGGRGNTQYF
CDR3nt: TGTGCCAGCAGTACCAAAGTTGGCGGGCGGGGCAATACGCAGTATTTT

v_gene: TRBV5-1
j_gene: TRBJ2-2
abundance: NA
d_gene: NA
CDR3aa: CASSSGVYTGELFF
CDR3nt: TGCGCCAGCAGCTCCGGGGTTTACACCGGGGAGCTGTTTTTT

v_gene: TRBV6-1
j_gene: TRBJ1-2
abundance: NA
d_gene: NA
CDR3aa: CASSEGLFGGHTYGYTF
CDR3nt: TGTGCCAGCAGTGAAGGGTTATTCGGCGGGCACACCTATGGCTACACCTTC

v_gene: TRBV4-1
j_gene: TRBJ1-6
abundance: few
d_gene: NA
CDR3aa: CASSQSRPVNSPLHF
CDR3nt: TGCGCCAGCAGCCAATCCCGCCCTGTTAATTCACCCCTCCACTTT

v_gene: TRBV4-1
j_gene: TRBJ1-4
abundance: few
d_gene: NA
CDR3aa: CASSQWAGDEKLFF
CDR3nt: TGCGCCAGCAGCCAGTGGGCAGGGGATGAAAAACTGTTTTTT

v_gene: TRBV9
j_gene: TRBJ1-1
abundance: few
d_gene: TRBD1
CDR3aa: CASSATGDWNTEAFF
CDR3nt: TGTGCCAGCAGCGCGACAGGGGATTGGAACACTGAAGCTTTCTTT

v_gene: TRBV3-1
j_gene: TRBJ2-1
abundance: once
d_gene: TRBD2
CDR3aa: CASSQDPIPLAGGTSSYNEQFF
CDR3nt: TGTGCCAGCAGCCAAGACCCCATCCCTTTAGCGGGAGGGACCTCGAGCTACAATGAGCAGTTCTTC

v_gene: TRBV20-1
j_gene: TRBJ1-6
abundance: many
d_gene: TRBD1
CDR3aa: CSVWTGDSPLHF
CDR3nt: TGCAGTGTTTGGACAGGGGATTCACCCCTCCACTTT

v_gene: TRBV18
j_gene: TRBJ1-5
abundance: many
d_gene: TRBD1
CDR3aa: CASSERTGGGQPQHF
CDR3nt: TGTGCCAGCTCAGAACGGACAGGGGGTGGTCAGCCCCAGCATTTT

v_gene: TRBV20-1
j_gene: TRBJ2-3
abundance: NA
d_gene: NA
CDR3aa: CSARDRGQPPDTQYF
CDR3nt: TGCAGTGCTAGAGATCGTGGACAGCCCCCAGATACGCAGTATTTT

v_gene: TRBV7-9
j_gene: TRBJ2-1
abundance: NA
d_gene: TRBD1
CDR3aa: CASSGPRGRGEQFF
CDR3nt: TGTGCCAGCAGCGGTCCCAGGGGGCGCGGGGAGCAGTTCTTC

v_gene: TRBV6-1
j_gene: TRBJ2-2
abundance: NA
d_gene: NA
CDR3aa: CASRPGPSVGGELFF
CDR3nt: TGTGCCAGCAGACCCGGGCCTTCCGTCGGAGGGGAGCTGTTTTTT

v_gene: TRBV11-2
j_gene: TRBJ2-3
abundance: many
d_gene: TRBD1
CDR3aa: CASSWDRGYTDTQYF
CDR3nt: TGTGCCAGCAGCTGGGACAGGGGGTACACAGATACGCAGTATTTT

v_gene: TRBV30
j_gene: TRBJ2-4
abundance: NA
d_gene: NA
CDR3aa: CAWNVGSLLVLAKNIQYF
CDR3nt: TGTGCCTGGAATGTTGGCTCACTCCTTGTCCTAGCCAAAAACATTCAGTACTTC

v_gene: TRBV20-1
j_gene: TRBJ2-7
abundance: few
d_gene: TRBD1
CDR3aa: CSARARDRGLGEQYF
CDR3nt: TGCAGTGCTAGGGCCAGGGACAGGGGGCTGGGGGAGCAGTACTTC

v_gene: TRBV7-3
j_gene: TRBJ2-3
abundance: many
d_gene: TRBD2
CDR3aa: CASSFDAGGVDTQYF
CDR3nt: TGTGCCAGCAGCTTTGATGCGGGAGGTGTAGATACGCAGTATTTT

v_gene: TRBV28
j_gene: TRBJ1-1
abundance: many
d_gene: TRBD1
CDR3aa: CASSLWGQPMANTEAFF
CDR3nt: TGTGCCAGCAGTTTATGGGGACAGCCAATGGCGAACACTGAAGCTTTCTTT

v_gene: TRBV29-1
j_gene: TRBJ1-4
abundance: many
d_gene: NA
CDR3aa: CSVGLFKTNEKLFF
CDR3nt: TGCAGCGTTGGCCTCTTCAAAACTAATGAAAAACTGTTTTTT

v_gene: TRBV28
j_gene: TRBJ1-4
abundance: many
d_gene: NA
CDR3aa: CATLVGPEKLFF
CDR3nt: TGTGCCACCCTTGTGGGGCCTGAAAAACTGTTTTTT

v_gene: TRBV28
j_gene: TRBJ1-1
abundance: many
d_gene: NA
CDR3aa: CASSLRGTMNTEAFF
CDR3nt: TGTGCCAGCAGTTTAAGGGGTACCATGAACACTGAAGCTTTCTTT

v_gene: TRBV5-1
j_gene: TRBJ2-7
abundance: few
d_gene: TRBD1
CDR3aa: CASRAKDRDEQYF
CDR3nt: TGCGCCAGCAGAGCGAAGGACAGGGACGAGCAGTACTTC

v_gene: TRBV11-3
j_gene: TRBJ2-7
abundance: few
d_gene: TRBD2
CDR3aa: CASSFRGGRPSYEQYF
CDR3nt: TGTGCCAGCAGCTTCAGGGGCGGGAGGCCCTCCTACGAGCAGTACTTC